This T cell receptor beta chain was observed in a study of shared clonotypes between healthy human individuals (dated by TCRdb to the early 2020s). A note on the overall study: Two women and a few men aged 18 to 49 years were included in the cohort. Blood TCR repertoires of a handful of healthy adults were deeply sequenced to estimate repertoire size and the extent of clonotype sharing between individuals. For each donor, CD4 naive and CD4 memory were each given three plates, CD8 naive was given two plates, and CD8 memory was given one plate. To increase sequencing depth and limit assay-specific biases, different laboratories used diverse techniques to prepare libraries and sequence TCR repertoires. Leukapheresis yielded between about 0.85 and 9.5 billion PBMCs per donor.

Using the deep immunoSEQ assay, multiplex PCR amplified TCR CDR3 regions from genomic DNA. Extracted genomic DNA from each cell subset was distributed evenly across all wells of several immunoSEQ 96-well plates, and each plate was treated as a replicate. For sorted subsets, 200 to 250 ng of genomic DNA, equivalent to around 30,000 T cell genomes, went into each replicate PCR. The purified libraries were quantified using a Qubit 3.0 fluorometer, sized with a Bioanalyzer 2100, and then quantified again using the KAPA Library Quantification kit. Each immunoSEQ 96-well plate was sequenced on its own single-read 150-cycle Illumina NextSeq 550 flow cell. In the authors' own workflow: Because the immunoSEQ output held only junctional sequences and lacked quality scores, the filtering could not match the filtering applied to full-length reads. To assign V/J genes and CDR3, sequences were annotated using PyIR, a Python wrapper for IgBLAST v1.9, with IMGT germline references. Any read was removed if the V/J assignment was weak (E-value above 1e-6), the CDR3 was missing, or the read contained stop codons, out-of-frame junctions, or ambiguous translated residues. V3J clonotypes were defined by identical inferred V gene, J gene, and CDR3 amino acid sequence. Percentage overlap between repertoires was computed as shared unique clonotypes divided by the size of the smaller repertoire. Three approaches were used to assess repertoire richness: RTK rarefaction, the Chao1 estimator, and Recon v2.1 estimates of unobserved clonotypes. Generation probabilities for all TCRbeta clonotypes obtained by the gDNA method from a handful of donors were computed using OLGA. Imported from immuneACCESS, the table was reduced by TCRdb to in-frame sequences with V and J called. These copies leave out some clones; in studies compared against another copy, an unresolved V gene accounts for under half, and the cause of the remainder is not known. D and trimming were read from the DNA, whereas the V and J calls and clone size are those reported in that table. Across this sample there are millions of clones, with 95% seen only once. Roughly 0.13% of the sample lies in the top ten.

On the study overall, not on this receptor specifically: The small number of donors limited the genetic and exposure-history diversity represented. Naive subsets generally had larger estimated clonotype richness than memory subsets. Rarefaction of sorted-subset datasets indicated incomplete sequencing despite the large sequencing depth. Compared with non-shared clonotypes, the clonotypes found in all four sorted-subset donors had higher generation probabilities. Sharing across a few donors was observed for approximately 5% of naive CD4, over 3% of naive CD8, about 2.3% of memory CD4, and around 0.42% of memory CD8 clonotypes. Only blood was sampled, and tissue TCR repertoires likely differ from those in blood. Pairwise subsampling led to the expectation that sequencing depth would affect the degree of clonotype sharing among donors.

V was cut back by 3 bases and J by 6 bases, leaving a gap of 16 bases between them. Per the germline V gene, SGHRS is the CDR1 and YFSETQ is the CDR2. Counted from cysteine to phenylalanine, this CDR3 has 15 amino acids. Only the CDR3 portion is preserved as DNA: 45 bases, with reading frame beginning at the first base. Healthy HIV-negative adults with no recently reported acute infections or vaccinations were included as donors. Every donor was a Caucasian adult residing in Nashville, Tennessee, USA. CD4+ T cells were enriched by magnetic negative selection; naive cells were then positively selected on CD45RA, and the negative fraction formed the memory subset. Blood was obtained by leukapheresis, after which PBMCs were separated by Ficoll-Histopaque density gradient centrifugation and cryopreserved in liquid nitrogen vapor phase. Analytical flow cytometry was used to check the purity and quantity of each magnetically sorted T cell population. Each sorted fraction had its genomic DNA isolated and then quantified by UV absorbance on a Nanodrop 2000c.

On this clone: Its recognized antigen is unknown. No base qualities exist here, and no much larger clone lies one base off it.

This chain is built from TRBV5-1 and TRBJ2-1; a weak D assignment points to TRBD1 (5 bases agree). The specimen was naive CD4+ T cells sorted from blood. Explained via the paper, the cell subset or site label denotes: CD45RA+ positively selected. This receptor was taken from a man aged 18 to 35 in good health. Read as DNA, the sequence is TGCGCCAGCAGCTCGGACCGACCCCAGGGCAATGAGCAGTTCTTC. Its protein product is CASSSDRPQGNEQFF.